This T cell receptor (beta chain) derives from a study of Graves' ophthalmopathy and Graves' hyperthyroidism. On the study more broadly: Researchers obtained peripheral blood at initial diagnosis, before any treatment had begun.

With a duration under 3 months, ophthalmopathy in the donors showed moderate-to-severe activity, CAS ≥3 and NOSPECS ≥4. RNA transcripts yielded amplified TCR beta CDR3 regions. Second-round multiplex PCR came after first-round RT-PCR with HTBI primers. From the multiplex PCR reads, TCRdb called clonotypes with MiXCR, one entry per CDR3 protein. Counted here are 650,000 to 900,000 distinct CDR3 sequences, roughly 40% occurring once; the ten biggest clones make up 44%. At least ten counts were recorded for this clonotype. Trimming took off 5 bases at V and 6 bases at J, with 16 bases between the two ends. The CDR3 runs 14 residues.

The J gene is TRBJ1-1, the V gene TRBV12-3 or TRBV12-4; D is ambiguous. The sample was peripheral blood. The clonotype originates from an adult man with Graves' ophthalmopathy. The CDR3 DNA follows: TGTGCCAGCAGTCCCCTCGGGGTTACCGCTGAAGCTTTCTTT. As protein: CASSPLGVTAEAFF.